The 10 T cell receptor beta chains given below trace back to one sample, sequenced in a study of graft-versus-host responses after intestinal transplantation. No antigen has been identified for these receptors. Produced via immunoSEQ multiplex PCR; TCRdb's table is partial and in-frame only. The sample gives tens of thousands of clones, around 93% of which show up once; 7.6% is in the top ten. The sample in question was unstimulated CD8+ T cells sorted from spleen or lymph node cells, obtained before transplant. The receptors shown here come from a human donor who was the organ donor for an intestinal transplant.

The chain uses TRBV11-3 and TRBJ1-1; 8 bases line up with TRBD1. The V gene end was trimmed by 5 bases and the J gene end by 2 bases; junction bases not matched to a gene: 4. From germline, CDR1 is SGHNT and CDR2 YENEEA. This CDR3 is built from 14 residues. The CDR3 region is CASSIGQGNTEAFF. The DNA for the CDR3 is TGTGCCAGCAGCATCGGACAGGGTAACACTGAAGCTTTCTTT.

The rearrangement links TRBV29-1 to TRBJ1-2; D not resolved. CDR1 and CDR2 from the germline V gene are SQVTM and ANQGSEA. CDR3 length: 12 residues. V lost 6 bases and J 6 bases, leaving 14 bases between the germline ends. The CDR3 DNA follows: TGCAGCGTCCGGTACTCTGACAATGGCTACACCTTC. This sequence encodes CSVRYSDNGYTF.

This sequence joins TRBV27 and TRBJ2-7, with a weak D call TRBD2 (5 bases). CDR1 and CDR2 from the germline V gene are MNHEY and SMNVEV (reference sequence). V was trimmed by 3 bases and J by 3 bases, leaving 9 bases between them. The CDR3 covers 13 residues. CDR3 DNA sequence: TGTGCCAGCAGTTTTGGACTTAACTACGAGCAGTACTTC. Translation gives CASSFGLNYEQYF.

The table lists this clone with a count of one. This sequence joins TRBV19 and TRBJ2-1; D is unclear. The germline V gene encodes CDR1 LNHDA and CDR2 SQIVND (reference sequence). This CDR3 is built from 15 residues. V shed 1 base and J shed 0 bases, with 7 bases lying between them. As DNA, the CDR3 is TGTGCCAGTAGTATAGCGAGGAGCTCCTACAATGAGCAGTTCTTC. Protein: CASSIARSSYNEQFF.

The chain recombines TRBV7-6 with TRBJ2-1; 8 bases are shared with TRBD1. The junction had 10 bases not matched to a gene; V was cut back by 5 bases and J by 4 bases. This CDR3 has 16 residues. CDR1 is SGHVS and CDR2 is FNYEAQ in the germline V gene. CDR3: CASSDRTGPSYNEQFF. The CDR3 nucleotides read TGTGCCAGCAGCGACCGGACAGGGCCATCATACAATGAGCAGTTCTTC.

As to this clone: Other DNA sequences in the sample encode the same CDR3. The chain uses TRBV5-1 and TRBJ2-7; D unclear. The CDR3 consists of 14 residues. With 4 bases removed from V and 2 bases from J, the gap between germline ends came to 13 bases. CDR1 SGHRS and CDR2 YFSETQ come from the germline V gene. In nucleotides, the CDR3 is TGCGCCAGCAGCCTAAAGGACGGACCCTACGAGCAGTACTTC. Translated: CASSLKDGPYEQYF. Filled out from reference TRBV5-1 and TRBJ2-7, the complete variable domain reads KAGVTQTPRYLIKTRGQQVTLSCSPISGHRSVSWYQQTPGQGLQFLFEYFSETQRNKGNFPGRFSGRQFSNSRSEMNVSTLELGDSALYLCASSLKDGPYEQYFGPGTRLTVT.

The chain links TRBV10-3 to TRBJ2-1; 7 bases line up with TRBD2. CDR3 length equals 16 residues. The trim removed 0 bases at V and 8 bases at J, leaving 10 bases unmatched. CDR1 ENHRY and CDR2 SYGVKD come from the germline V gene. The CDR3: CAISESRREDLHEQFF. For the CDR3, the DNA is TGTGCCATCAGTGAGTCTCGACGGGAGGATCTCCATGAGCAGTTCTTC.

As regards this clone: One junction end does not reproduce the germline sequence, and a read error may be involved. The gene calls are TRBV11-3 and TRBJ1-2; no clear D gene. Germline V gene sequence: CDR1 SGHNT, CDR2 YENEEA. This CDR3 has 13 amino acids. The CDR3 protein is CATSTPNNYGYTF. DNA of the CDR3: TGTGCCACCAGCACGCCTAATAACTATGGCTACACCTTC.

V is TRBV7-3 and J is TRBJ1-2, with D uncertain. This CDR3 region has 14 residues. The ends were cut back, 4 bases at V and 4 bases at J, with 13 bases in the middle. CDR1 is SGHTA, CDR2 FQGTGA, per germline. The CDR3 DNA reads TGTGCCAGCAGCTCCATGGACGGGAGCTATGGCTACACCTTC. Encoded protein: CASSSMDGSYGYTF. Complete variable domain (other parts from reference TRBV7-3 and TRBJ1-2): GAGVSQTPSNKVTEKGKYVELRCDPISGHTALYWYRQSLGQGPEFLIYFQGTGAADDSGLPNDRFFAVRPEGSVSTLKIQRTERGDSAVYLCASSSMDGSYGYTFGSGTRLTVV.

This clone occurred once. This chain joins TRBV29-1 and TRBJ2-1, with D possibly being TRBD2 (6 bases). The V gene lost 0 bases and the J gene lost 10 bases, with 16 bases spanning the gap. The germline V gene encodes CDR1 SQVTM and CDR2 ANQGSEA. The CDR3 is made up of 14 amino acids. For the CDR3, the DNA is TGCAGCGTTGAAGATCGGGGGACCAACGAAGAGCAGTTCTTC. Protein: CSVEDRGTNEEQFF.